This entry lists 18 T cell receptor beta chains sequenced from one sample in a study of blood T cell repertoires in COVID-19. The table came from immunoSEQ multiplex PCR; TCRdb's copy has only in-frame clones and leaves some out. The repertoire includes 65,000 to 75,000 clones, nearly 80% of them detected once, and about 12% sits in the top ten. The sequencing input was peripheral blood. The receptors were gathered from a human donor in a cohort sampled during active COVID-19.

The chain employs TRBV5-1 and TRBJ2-3; 7 positions match TRBD2. The V gene end was trimmed by 2 bases and the J gene end by 0 bases; junction bases not matched to a gene: 0. Germline-derived CDR1 and CDR2 are SGHRS and YFSETQ. The CDR3 has 14 residues. This chain's CDR3 is CASSFSGSTDTQYF. The CDR3 DNA reads as TGCGCCAGCAGCTTTAGCGGGAGCACAGATACGCAGTATTTT.

J is TRBJ2-7 and V is TRBV18, with TRBD1 matching 7 bases. Germline V lookup: CDR1 KGHSH, CDR2 LQKENI. V dropped 5 bases and J dropped 4; count of bases not matched to a gene: 2. The CDR3 spans 12 residues. CDR3 coding DNA: TGTGCCAGCTCAGACAGGGTTTACGAGCAGTACTTC. Amino acid sequence: CASSDRVYEQYF.

The chain has TRBV19 and TRBJ1-5, with TRBD1 matching over 8 bases. The V and J ends lost 9 bases and 3 bases, in that order; junction bases with no gene match: 7. Germline values: CDR1 LNHDA, CDR2 SQIVND (reference sequence). The CDR3 runs to 14 residues. CDR3 DNA: TGTGCCAGCAACTCGGGACAGGTCAATCAGCCCCAGCATTTT. Protein product: CASNSGQVNQPQHF.

J is TRBJ2-1 and V is TRBV15; D remains ambiguous. This CDR3 is built from 14 residues. V lost 0 bases and J 9 bases, leaving 12 bases between the germline ends. In germline, CDR1 is LNHNV, CDR2 YYDKDF (reference sequence). The CDR3 loop reads CATSRDRVRVEQFF. The CDR3 DNA is TGTGCCACCAGCAGAGATCGGGTCAGAGTTGAGCAGTTCTTC.

This chain links TRBV18 with TRBJ2-3; 10 bases are shared with TRBD2. Trimming at V came to 0 bases and at J to 4 bases, leaving 4 bases not matched to a gene. Germline-derived CDR1 and CDR2 are KGHSH and LQKENI. The CDR3 consists of 16 residues. CDR3 loop: CASSPPSGGPPDTQYF. In DNA, the CDR3 is TGTGCCAGCTCACCACCTAGCGGGGGGCCCCCAGATACGCAGTATTTT.

V and J are TRBV4-3 and TRBJ2-7; no clear D. The ends were cut back, 0 bases at V and 6 bases at J, with 9 bases in the middle. This CDR3 comprises 13 residues. Germline CDR1 reads LGHNA; CDR2 reads YSLEER. The CDR3: CASSQEGQREQYF. CDR3 nucleotides: TGCGCCAGCAGCCAAGAAGGCCAGCGCGAGCAGTACTTC.

V is TRBV11-3 and J is TRBJ1-1, with 7 nucleotides matching TRBD1. Germline-derived CDR1 and CDR2 are SGHNT and YENEEA. The V segment lost 5 bases and the J segment 10 bases; nucleotides outside the gene matches: 13. The CDR3 has 14 residues. The CDR3 protein is CASSREQGIGGAFF. In nucleotides, the CDR3 is TGTGCCAGCAGCAGAGAACAGGGGATAGGGGGAGCTTTCTTT.

This clone was recorded once. Relative to the germline gene, one junction end is altered; a read error may explain this. The J gene is TRBJ2-3, the V gene TRBV7-9; 8 bases match TRBD2. CDR1 is SEHNR, CDR2 FQNEAQ, per germline (reference sequence). The CDR3 is 18 amino acids. This chain's CDR3 is CARRPAGGLAGGADTQYF. CDR3 in DNA: TGCGCCCGCCGCCCGGCGGGGGGACTCGCGGGGGGCGCGGATACGCAGTATTTT.

V gene TRBV4-3 combines with J gene TRBJ1-1; D is uncertain. The CDR3 runs 15 residues. CDR1 is LGHNA and CDR2 is YSLEER in the germline V gene. V lost 0 bases, J lost 1 base, and 9 bases lay in between. CDR3 sequence reads: CASSQDHGQNTEAFF. CDR3 DNA: TGCGCCAGCAGCCAAGATCATGGGCAGAACACTGAAGCTTTCTTT.

This clone was observed once. The chain combines TRBV9 with TRBJ2-7, with D maybe TRBD1 (6 bases). The CDR3 consists of 15 residues. The germline V gene encodes CDR1 SGDLS and CDR2 YYNGEE. The ends were cut back, 0 bases at V and 7 bases at J, with 17 bases in the middle. The CDR3 sequence: CASSVGTALRKEQYF. The CDR3 region has the DNA TGTGCCAGCAGCGTAGGGACAGCTTTACGAAAGGAGCAGTACTTC.

This clone was seen more than once but under ten times. The V and J genes are TRBV7-8 and TRBJ2-1; TRBD2 matches at 9 bases. This CDR3 spans 15 amino acids. CDR1 and CDR2 (germline): SGHVS, FQNEAQ. J was trimmed by 0 bases and V by 4 bases; bases with no gene match: 1. CDR3 in amino acids: CASSSSGISYNEQFF. In nucleotides, the CDR3 is TGTGCCAGCAGCTCTAGCGGGATCTCCTACAATGAGCAGTTCTTC.

A few counts support this clone. The V gene is TRBV19, the J gene TRBJ2-1; 12 bases are a match to TRBD2. The CDR3 length is 15 residues. Per germline, CDR1 LNHDA and CDR2 SQIVND (reference sequence). The J segment lost 10 bases and the V segment lost 6 bases, leaving 10 bases of the junction unmatched. In DNA form, the CDR3 reads TGTGCCAGTAGCCACGGGACTAGCGGGCGTATGGAGCAGTTCTTC. This codes for CASSHGTSGRMEQFF.

The chain combines TRBV10-3 with TRBJ1-4; tentatively, D is TRBD1 (5 bases). CDR1 ENHRY and CDR2 SYGVKD come from the germline V gene. The CDR3 has 15 residues. Between the trimmed V and J ends, which lost 0 bases and 7 bases, there was a span of 12 bases. CDR3 DNA sequence: TGTGCCATCAGTGAGTCGGGCAGGGTGGGTGAAAAACTGTTTTTT. Amino acid sequence: CAISESGRVGEKLFF.

This clone was observed a handful of times. J is TRBJ2-3 and V is TRBV6-1; 7 nucleotides match TRBD2. Germline V gene lookup returns CDR1 MNHNS and CDR2 SASEGT. The CDR3 covers 16 residues. V lost 6 bases, J lost 5 bases, and 14 bases stayed unmatched. The chain's CDR3 is CASSERGDLIGDTQYF. The CDR3 DNA is TGTGCCAGCAGCGAACGGGGGGACCTCATTGGAGATACGCAGTATTTT.

The V gene is TRBV5-4, the J gene TRBJ2-6, with TRBD2 identical over 9 bases. V dropped 0 bases and J dropped 4; count of bases not matched to a gene: 11. CDR1 and CDR2 from the germline V gene are SGHNT and YYREEE (reference sequence). CDR3 length: 19 residues. The CDR3 DNA reads as TGTGCCAGCAGCTTGGGGAATAAGGCGGGGGGGGCCGGGGCCAACGTCCTGACTTTC. This codes for CASSLGNKAGGAGANVLTF. Combining the CDR3 with reference TRBV5-4 and TRBJ2-6 gives the whole variable domain ETGVTQSPTHLIKTRGQQVTLRCSSQSGHNTVSWYQQALGQGPQFIFQYYREEENGRGNFPPRFSGLQFPNYSSELNVNALELDDSALYLCASSLGNKAGGAGANVLTFGAGSRLTVL.

The chain employs TRBV2 and TRBJ2-5; 9 bases fit TRBD1. The CDR3 covers 13 residues. V dropped 5 bases and J dropped 6; count of bases not matched to a gene: 4. In germline, CDR1 is SNHLY, CDR2 FYNNEI. Here the CDR3 reads CASSTGGFKTQYF. The CDR3, as DNA: TGTGCCAGCAGTACAGGGGGCTTTAAGACCCAGTACTTC.

This rearrangement joins TRBV5-1 to TRBJ1-1, with 9 bases fitting TRBD1. The CDR3 length is 18 residues. The trim removed 4 bases at V and 3 bases at J, leaving 16 bases unmatched. Germline V gene data show CDR1 as SGHRS and CDR2 as YFSETQ. CDR3: CASSKTLWTGVRDTEAFF. The DNA of the CDR3 is TGCGCCAGCAGCAAGACTCTTTGGACAGGGGTTCGGGACACTGAAGCTTTCTTT.

This clone was seen a handful of times. This chain joins TRBV5-6 and TRBJ2-7; 10 nucleotides agree with TRBD2. The germline V gene encodes CDR1 SGHDT and CDR2 YYEEEE. The CDR3 contains 15 residues. Trimming at V came to 4 bases and at J to 5 bases, leaving 9 bases not matched to a gene. CDR3 loop: CASSHLSGRANEQYV. The CDR3 nucleotides are TGTGCCAGCAGCCACTTAAGCGGGAGGGCCAACGAGCAGTACGTC.